This T cell receptor (beta chain) was found in a study of blood T cell repertoires in COVID-19. The overall study: The origin of the acute and convalescent COVID-19 samples was the United States, Italy and Spain. Sample material is recorded as cDNA or gDNA derived from T cells, B-cell-depleted T cells, or PBMCs.

Per the study methods: How many nucleated cells were present was estimated from reference gene primer amplification. Only in-frame clones appear in the TCRdb table, and some are missing; sequencing was by immunoSEQ multiplex PCR. D and trimming were read from the DNA, whereas the V and J calls and clone size are those reported in that table. The sample lists under 250,000 clones, approximately 89% seen once, with approximately 1.5% in the top ten. This CDR3 spans 12 amino acids. V lost 2 bases and J lost 6, with 7 bases in between. The germline V gene encodes CDR1 KGHSH and CDR2 LQKENI. The specimen was peripheral blood. This sequence originates from a woman aged 55-70 years who had recovered from COVID-19. The V call is TRBV18, the J call TRBJ1-1; D is ambiguous. The CDR3 here is CASSPLSSEAFF. The CDR3 DNA follows: TGTGCCAGCTCACCATTGTCATCTGAAGCTTTCTTT. Supplemented by reference TRBV18 and TRBJ1-1, the full variable domain reads NAGVMQNPRHLVRRRGQEARLRCSPMKGHSHVYWYRQLPEEGLKFMVYLQKENIIDESGMPKERFSAEFPKEGPSILRIQQVVRGDSAAYFCASSPLSSEAFFGQGTRLTVV.